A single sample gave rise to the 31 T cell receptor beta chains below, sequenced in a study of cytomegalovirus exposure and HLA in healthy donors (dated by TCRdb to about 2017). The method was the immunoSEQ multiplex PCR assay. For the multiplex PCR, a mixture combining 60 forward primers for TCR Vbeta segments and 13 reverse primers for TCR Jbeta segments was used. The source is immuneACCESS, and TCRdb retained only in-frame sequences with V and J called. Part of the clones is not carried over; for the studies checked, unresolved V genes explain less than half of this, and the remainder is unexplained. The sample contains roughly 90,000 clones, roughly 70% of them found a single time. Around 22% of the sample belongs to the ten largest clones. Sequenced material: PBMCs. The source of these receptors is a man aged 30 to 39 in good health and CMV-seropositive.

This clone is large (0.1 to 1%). The CDR3 here is CASEGGGNTIYF. The CDR3, as DNA: TGTGCCAGCGAGGGAGGTGGAAACACCATATATTTT. This chain connects TRBV25-1 to TRBJ1-3; no firm D call. The germline V and J ends were trimmed by 8 bases and 3 bases, with 8 bases remaining between them. The CDR3 totals 12 residues. The germline V gene encodes CDR1 MGHDK and CDR2 SYGVNS. The entire variable domain, with the rest obtained from reference TRBV25-1 and TRBJ1-3, is as follows: EADIYQTPRYLVIGTGKKITLECSQTMGHDKMYWYQQDPGMELHLIHYSYGVNSTEKGDLSSESTVSRIRTEHFPLTLESARPSHTSQYLCASEGGGNTIYFGEGSWLTVV.

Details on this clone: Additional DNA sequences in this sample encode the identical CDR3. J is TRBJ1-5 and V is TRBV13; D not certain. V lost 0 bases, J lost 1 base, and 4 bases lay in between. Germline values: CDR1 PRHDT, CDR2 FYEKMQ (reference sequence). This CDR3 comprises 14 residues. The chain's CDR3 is CASSLGQSNQPQHF. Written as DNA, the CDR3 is TGTGCCAGCAGCTTAGGCCAGAGCAATCAGCCCCAGCATTTT.

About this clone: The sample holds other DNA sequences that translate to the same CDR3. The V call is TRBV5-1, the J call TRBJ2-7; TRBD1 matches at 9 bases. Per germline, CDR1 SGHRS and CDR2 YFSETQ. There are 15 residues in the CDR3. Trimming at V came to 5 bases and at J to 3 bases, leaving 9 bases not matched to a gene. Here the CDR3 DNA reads TGCGCCAGCAGTTCGCCGGGACAGGGTGTCTACGAGCAGTACTTC. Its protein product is CASSSPGQGVYEQYF.

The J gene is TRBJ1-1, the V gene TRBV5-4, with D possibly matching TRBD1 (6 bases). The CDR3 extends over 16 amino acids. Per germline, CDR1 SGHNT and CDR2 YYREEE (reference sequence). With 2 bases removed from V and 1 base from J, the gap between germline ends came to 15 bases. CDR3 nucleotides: TGTGCCAGCAGCTTCCTAATGGGGGCCCAGAACACTGAAGCTTTCTTT. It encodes CASSFLMGAQNTEAFF.

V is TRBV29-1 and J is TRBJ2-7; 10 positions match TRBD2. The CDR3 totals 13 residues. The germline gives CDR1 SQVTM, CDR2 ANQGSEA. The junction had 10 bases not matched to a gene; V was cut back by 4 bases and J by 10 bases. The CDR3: CSVGELAGSLQYF. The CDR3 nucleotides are TGCAGCGTTGGGGAACTAGCGGGATCCCTCCAGTACTTC.

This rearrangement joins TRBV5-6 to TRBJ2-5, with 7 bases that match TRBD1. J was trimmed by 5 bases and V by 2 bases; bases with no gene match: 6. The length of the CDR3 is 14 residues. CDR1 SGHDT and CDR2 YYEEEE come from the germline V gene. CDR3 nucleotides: TGTGCCAGCAGCTTAAGGGGGCAGGGGGAGACCCAGTACTTC. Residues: CASSLRGQGETQYF.

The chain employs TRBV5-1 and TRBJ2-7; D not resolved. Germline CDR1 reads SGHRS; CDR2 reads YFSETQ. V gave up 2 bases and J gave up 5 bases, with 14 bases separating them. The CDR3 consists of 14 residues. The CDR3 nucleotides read TGCGCCAGCAGCTTCAGTCCGGGTCAGAACGAGCAGTACTTC. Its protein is CASSFSPGQNEQYF.

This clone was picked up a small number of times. The CDR3 here is CAWSVLQRSSYNEQFF. The CDR3 nucleotides are TGTGCCTGGAGTGTACTTCAGCGGAGCTCCTACAATGAGCAGTTCTTC. The chain is built from TRBV30 and TRBJ2-1; possible D gene TRBD2, 5 bases. V was cut by 0 bases and J by 0 bases, with 12 bases left in between. The CDR3 runs to 16 residues. Germline V gene lookup returns CDR1 GTSNPN and CDR2 SVGIG (reference sequence).

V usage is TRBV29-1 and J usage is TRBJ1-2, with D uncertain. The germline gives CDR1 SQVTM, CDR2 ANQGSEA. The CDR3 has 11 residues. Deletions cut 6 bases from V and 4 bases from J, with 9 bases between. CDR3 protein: CSVIDIYGYTF. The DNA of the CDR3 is TGCAGCGTCATAGACATCTATGGCTACACCTTC.

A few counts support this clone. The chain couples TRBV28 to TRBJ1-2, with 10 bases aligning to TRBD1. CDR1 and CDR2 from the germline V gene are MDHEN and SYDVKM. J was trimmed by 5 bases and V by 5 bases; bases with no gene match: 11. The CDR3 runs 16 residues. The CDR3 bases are TGTGCCAGCAGTGCGGGGACAGGGGACCAAGGGTATGGCTACACCTTC. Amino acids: CASSAGTGDQGYGYTF.

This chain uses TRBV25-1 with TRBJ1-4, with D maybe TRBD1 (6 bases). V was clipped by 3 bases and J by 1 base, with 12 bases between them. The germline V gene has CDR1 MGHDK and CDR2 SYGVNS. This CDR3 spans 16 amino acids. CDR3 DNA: TGTGCCAGCAGTGAGTCGCCAGGGGTAACTAATGAAAAACTGTTTTTT. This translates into CASSESPGVTNEKLFF.

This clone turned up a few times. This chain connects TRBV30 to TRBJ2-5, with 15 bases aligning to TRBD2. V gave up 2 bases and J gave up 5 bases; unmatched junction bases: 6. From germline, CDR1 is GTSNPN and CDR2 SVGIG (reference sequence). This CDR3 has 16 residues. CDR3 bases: TGTGCCTGGAGTCGCGGACTAGCGGGAGGGGGGGAGACCCAGTACTTC. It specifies CAWSRGLAGGGETQYF.

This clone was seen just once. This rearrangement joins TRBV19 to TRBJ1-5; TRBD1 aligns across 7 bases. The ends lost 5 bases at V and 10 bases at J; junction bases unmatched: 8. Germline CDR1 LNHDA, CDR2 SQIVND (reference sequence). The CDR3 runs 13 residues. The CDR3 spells CASSPPGGGPQHF. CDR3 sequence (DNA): TGTGCCAGTAGTCCTCCAGGGGGTGGACCCCAGCATTTT.

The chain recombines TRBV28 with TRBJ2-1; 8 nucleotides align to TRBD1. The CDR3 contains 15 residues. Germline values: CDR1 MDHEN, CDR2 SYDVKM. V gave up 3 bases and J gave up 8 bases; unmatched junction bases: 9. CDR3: CASSFGTGLIDEQFF. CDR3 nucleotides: TGTGCCAGCAGTTTCGGGACAGGTCTCATCGATGAGCAGTTCTTC.

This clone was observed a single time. In nucleotides, the CDR3 is TGTGCCAGCAGAAACACCGGGACAGGGGGGGAGACCCAGTACTTC. Its translation is CASRNTGTGGETQYF. V and J are TRBV7-9 and TRBJ2-5, with TRBD1 matching 11 bases. J gave up 5 bases and V 6 bases, and 8 bases lay outside the gene matches. CDR1 is SEHNR, CDR2 FQNEAQ, per germline (reference sequence). The CDR3 runs to 15 residues.

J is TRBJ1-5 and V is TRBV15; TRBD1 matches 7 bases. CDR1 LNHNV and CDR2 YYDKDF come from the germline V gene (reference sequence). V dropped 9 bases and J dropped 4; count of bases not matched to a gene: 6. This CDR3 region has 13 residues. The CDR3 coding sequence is TGTGCCACGGGGTGGGACAGAAATCAGCCCCAGCATTTT. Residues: CATGWDRNQPQHF.

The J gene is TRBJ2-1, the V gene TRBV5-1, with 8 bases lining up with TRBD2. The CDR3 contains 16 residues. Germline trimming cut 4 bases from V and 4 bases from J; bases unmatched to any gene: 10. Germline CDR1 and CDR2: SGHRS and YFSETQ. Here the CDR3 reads CASSPGGTGGYNEQFF. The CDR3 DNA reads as TGCGCCAGCAGCCCGGGAGGGACTGGGGGGTACAATGAGCAGTTCTTC.

The CDR3 nucleotides are TGTGCCAGCAGTCGGACACAGACAGGATGGGAAAAACTGTTTTTT. This gives the protein CASSRTQTGWEKLFF. This sequence joins TRBV27 and TRBJ1-4; possible D gene TRBD1, 6 bases. Trimming shortened V by 5 bases and J by 8 bases, and 18 bases separated the two germline ends. This CDR3 contains 15 residues. Germline V gives CDR1 MNHEY, CDR2 SMNVEV (reference sequence).

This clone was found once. The CDR3 is CASSLPGQGYEQYF. CDR3 nucleotide sequence: TGTGCCAGCAGCTTACCGGGACAGGGTTACGAGCAGTACTTC. V usage is TRBV7-6 and J usage is TRBJ2-7; 9 positions match TRBD1. V was clipped by 2 bases and J by 4 bases; unmatched bases: 3. The germline CDR1 and CDR2 sequences are SGHVS and FNYEAQ. This CDR3 has 14 residues.

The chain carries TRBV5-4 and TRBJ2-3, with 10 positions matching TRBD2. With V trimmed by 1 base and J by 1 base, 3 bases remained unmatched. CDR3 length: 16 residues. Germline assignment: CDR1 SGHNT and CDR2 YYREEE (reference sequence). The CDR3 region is CASSLLAGEGTDTQYF. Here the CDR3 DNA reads TGTGCCAGCAGCTTGCTAGCGGGAGAGGGCACAGATACGCAGTATTTT.

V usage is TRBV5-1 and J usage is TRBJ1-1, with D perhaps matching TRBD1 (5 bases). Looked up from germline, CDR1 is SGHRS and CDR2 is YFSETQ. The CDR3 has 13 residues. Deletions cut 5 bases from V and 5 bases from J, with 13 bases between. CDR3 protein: CASRLGAATEAFF. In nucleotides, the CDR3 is TGCGCCAGCAGATTAGGGGCGGCAACTGAAGCTTTCTTT.

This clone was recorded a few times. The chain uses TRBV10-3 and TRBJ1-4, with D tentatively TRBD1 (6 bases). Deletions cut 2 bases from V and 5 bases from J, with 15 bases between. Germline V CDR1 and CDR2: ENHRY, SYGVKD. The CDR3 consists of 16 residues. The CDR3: CAISEPTTGQNEKLFF. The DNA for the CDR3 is TGTGCCATCAGTGAGCCAACTACCGGACAGAATGAAAAACTGTTTTTT.

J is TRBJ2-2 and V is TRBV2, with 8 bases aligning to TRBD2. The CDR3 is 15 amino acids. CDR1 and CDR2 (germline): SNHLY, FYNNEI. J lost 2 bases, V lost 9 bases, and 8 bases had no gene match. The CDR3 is CARILAGDNTGELFF. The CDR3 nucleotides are TGTGCCAGGATTCTAGCGGGTGATAACACCGGGGAGCTGTTTTTT.

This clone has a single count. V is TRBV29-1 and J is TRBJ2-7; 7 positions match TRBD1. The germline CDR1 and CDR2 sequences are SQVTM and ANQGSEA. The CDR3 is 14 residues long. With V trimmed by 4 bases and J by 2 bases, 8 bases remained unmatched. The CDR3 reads CSVVRGTVPYEQYF. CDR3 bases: TGCAGCGTTGTAAGGGGGACAGTTCCCTACGAGCAGTACTTC.

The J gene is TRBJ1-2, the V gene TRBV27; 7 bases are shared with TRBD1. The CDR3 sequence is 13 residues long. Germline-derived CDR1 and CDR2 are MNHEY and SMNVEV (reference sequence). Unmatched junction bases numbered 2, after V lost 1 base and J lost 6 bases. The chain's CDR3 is CASSLYRGDGYTF. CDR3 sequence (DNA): TGTGCCAGCAGTTTATACAGGGGTGATGGCTACACCTTC.

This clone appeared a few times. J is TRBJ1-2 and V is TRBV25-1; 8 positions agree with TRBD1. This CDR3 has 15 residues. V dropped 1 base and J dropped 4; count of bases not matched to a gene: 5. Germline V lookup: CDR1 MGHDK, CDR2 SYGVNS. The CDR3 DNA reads TGTGCCAGCAGTGAATTCGACAGGGGCCTCTATGGCTACACCTTC. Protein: CASSEFDRGLYGYTF.

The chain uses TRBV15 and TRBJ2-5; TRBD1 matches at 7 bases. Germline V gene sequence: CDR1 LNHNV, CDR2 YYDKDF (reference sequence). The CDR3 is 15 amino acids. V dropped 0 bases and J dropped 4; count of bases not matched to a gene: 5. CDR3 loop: CATSRELRGTETQYF. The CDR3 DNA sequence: TGTGCCACCAGCAGAGAGCTCAGGGGGACAGAGACCCAGTACTTC.

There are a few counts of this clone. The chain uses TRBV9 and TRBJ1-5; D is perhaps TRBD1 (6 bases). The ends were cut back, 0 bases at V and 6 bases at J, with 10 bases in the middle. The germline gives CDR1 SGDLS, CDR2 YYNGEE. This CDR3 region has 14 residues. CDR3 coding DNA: TGTGCCAGCAGCGTAGGGACAGACTCTCAGCCCCAGCATTTT. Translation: CASSVGTDSQPQHF.

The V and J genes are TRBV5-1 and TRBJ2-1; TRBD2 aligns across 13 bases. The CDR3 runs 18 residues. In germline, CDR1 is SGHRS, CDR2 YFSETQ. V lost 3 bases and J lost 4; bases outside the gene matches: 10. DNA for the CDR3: TGCGCCAGCAGCTGGGCTTCCGGGACTAGCGGGGTTTACAATGAGCAGTTCTTC. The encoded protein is CASSWASGTSGVYNEQFF.

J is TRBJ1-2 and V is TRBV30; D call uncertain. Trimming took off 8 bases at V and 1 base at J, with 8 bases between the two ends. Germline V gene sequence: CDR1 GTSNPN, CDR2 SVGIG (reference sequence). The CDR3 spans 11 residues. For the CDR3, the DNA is TGTGCCAAGGAGGTTAACTATGGCTACACCTTC. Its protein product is CAKEVNYGYTF.

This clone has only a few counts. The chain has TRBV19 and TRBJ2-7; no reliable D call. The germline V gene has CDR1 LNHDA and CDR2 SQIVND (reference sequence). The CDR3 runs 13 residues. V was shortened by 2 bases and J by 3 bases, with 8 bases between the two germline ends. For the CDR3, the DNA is TGTGCCAGTAGTATACGAGTAGACTACGAGCAGTACTTC. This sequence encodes CASSIRVDYEQYF.